Following are 30 T cell receptor beta chains from one sample sequenced in a study of preoperative IRX-2 immunotherapy in early breast cancer. Here immunoSEQ multiplex PCR was the method, and the copy in TCRdb shows in-frame clones only, minus some. The data show around 35,000 clones, roughly 96% seen once. Noted treatment: preoperative locoregional IRX-2 cytokine immunotherapy. Collection took place from a patient treated with IRX-2 immunotherapy. All receptors derive from a human donor with breast cancer.

The chain couples TRBV7-2 to TRBJ2-3; TRBD2 aligns across 8 bases. The CDR3 consists of 16 residues. Trimming cost V 1 base and J 2 bases; bases outside gene matches: 5. Germline values: CDR1 SGHTA, CDR2 FQGNSA. The DNA for the CDR3 is TGTGCCAGCAGCTTAGGCCCGGGGGGGTTCACAGATACGCAGTATTTT. Translated, it gives CASSLGPGGFTDTQYF.

The chain links TRBV9 to TRBJ2-4; TRBD1 matches at 7 bases. J lost 9 bases, V lost 4 bases, and 7 bases had no gene match. This CDR3 has 13 amino acids. Germline CDR1 reads SGDLS; CDR2 reads YYNGEE. CDR3 in DNA: TGTGCCAGCAGCCTCCAGGGGGAGAGCATTCAGTACTTC. Protein: CASSLQGESIQYF.

The CDR3 nucleotides are TGTGCCTGGGCCCCATGGGGTTACGAGCAGTACTTC. Protein sequence: CAWAPWGYEQYF. The chain carries TRBV30 and TRBJ2-7, with D unresolved. The CDR3 extends over 12 amino acids. CDR1 is GTSNPN and CDR2 is SVGIG in the germline V gene (reference sequence). The V and J ends lost 5 bases and 4 bases respectively, with 12 bases between them.

The chain combines TRBV27 with TRBJ2-1, with unresolved D. V was shortened by 3 bases and J by 3 bases, with 3 bases between the two germline ends. The CDR3 has 12 residues. The V gene's germline CDR1 is MNHEY and CDR2 SMNVEV (reference sequence). CDR3 bases: TGTGCCAGCAGTTTCGGCTACAATGAGCAGTTCTTC. As protein: CASSFGYNEQFF.

The V gene is TRBV6-5, the J gene TRBJ2-7; D not resolved. Trimming took off 4 bases at V and 0 bases at J, with 13 bases between the two ends. The CDR3 sequence is 15 residues long. Germline V gene sequence: CDR1 MNHEY, CDR2 SVGAGI. The CDR3: CASSSFRTSSYEQYF. CDR3 DNA: TGTGCCAGCAGTTCGTTCCGAACCTCCTCCTACGAGCAGTACTTC.

This chain links TRBV5-1 with TRBJ2-5; 8 bases line up with TRBD2. The J call is uncertain, as TRBJ2-7 better fits the DNA end. Germline V gene sequence: CDR1 SGHRS, CDR2 YFSETQ. The CDR3 has 14 residues. For the CDR3, the DNA is TGCGCCAGCAGCGCAAGCGGGGGTGACTACGAGCAGTACTTC. Translating gives CASSASGGDYEQYF.

The rearrangement joins TRBV28 to TRBJ2-3, with D uncertain. The CDR3 sequence is 12 residues long. CDR1 is MDHEN and CDR2 is SYDVKM in the germline V gene. With 6 bases removed from V and 6 bases from J, the gap between germline ends came to 10 bases. CDR3: CASRVRSDTQYF. CDR3 coding DNA: TGTGCCAGCAGGGTGCGCAGTGATACGCAGTATTTT.

This chain uses TRBV5-3 with TRBJ2-3, with no clear D. TRBV5-3 is assigned to the ORF class and has an uncertain function. V lost 7 bases and J lost 5, with 17 bases in between. The CDR3 is 14 amino acids. CDR3 nucleotides: TGTGCCAGATGCCGACACTGGGGAAAAGATACGCAGTATTTT. Protein product: CARCRHWGKDTQYF.

V gene TRBV5-5 combines with J gene TRBJ2-7; D not certain. The CDR3 is 14 amino acids. Trimming stripped 1 base from V and 2 bases from J, with 10 bases between. Germline loops: CDR1 SGHKS, CDR2 YYEKEE (reference sequence). For the CDR3, the DNA is TGTGCCAGCAGCTTGCAGTGGGCGGCCTACGAGCAGTACTTC. It translates to CASSLQWAAYEQYF.

The chain carries TRBV9 and TRBJ2-1, with D perhaps matching TRBD1 or TRBD2 (6 bases each). Trimming stripped 4 bases from V and 8 bases from J, with 28 bases between. Germline-derived CDR1 and CDR2 are SGDLS and YYNGEE. The CDR3 has 18 residues. CDR3 bases: TGTGCCAGCAGCCCCATAAGGGGGTGGAGGGGCTTAATGCATGAGCAGTTCTTC. Translating gives CASSPIRGWRGLMHEQFF.

The V call is TRBV19, the J call TRBJ1-1; a weak D match, TRBD1 (6 bases). Trimming removed 0 bases at V and 1 base at J, with 12 bases between. The CDR3 loop spans 16 amino acids. CDR1 is LNHDA, CDR2 SQIVND, per germline (reference sequence). The CDR3 spells CASSIDLRGRNTEAFF. The CDR3 region has the DNA TGTGCCAGTAGTATAGACCTCAGGGGTAGGAACACTGAAGCTTTCTTT.

This chain links TRBV15 with TRBJ2-1, with 10 bases lining up with TRBD2. Per the germline V gene, CDR1 is LNHNV and CDR2 is YYDKDF (reference sequence). The CDR3 runs to 17 residues. J gave up 10 bases and V 5 bases, and 17 bases lay outside the gene matches. The CDR3 DNA reads as TGTGCCACCAGCGCCGTGTTTACTAGCGGGAATTGGAACGAGCAGTTCTTC. Translated, it gives CATSAVFTSGNWNEQFF.

V gene TRBV7-8 combines with J gene TRBJ1-5; unclear D gene. The CDR3 length is 15 residues. Germline V CDR1 and CDR2: SGHVS, FQNEAQ. V lost 4 bases and J 2 bases, leaving 12 bases between the germline ends. CDR3 nucleotide sequence: TGTGCCAGCAGCTCATTCTCCGGGGGCAATCAGCCCCAGCATTTT. Translating gives CASSSFSGGNQPQHF.

The chain uses TRBV6-5 and TRBJ2-2; a possible D gene is TRBD2 (5 bases). The germline V and J ends were trimmed by 1 base and 3 bases, with 9 bases remaining between them. Germline CDR1 reads MNHEY; CDR2 reads SVGAGI. The CDR3 totals 15 residues. Here the CDR3 reads CASSYYFGDTGELFF. The CDR3 DNA follows: TGTGCCAGCAGTTACTATTTCGGGGACACCGGGGAGCTGTTTTTT.

The genes are TRBV5-4 and TRBJ2-7; D tentatively reads TRBD1 or TRBD2 (5 bases each). V was trimmed by 0 bases and J by 6 bases, leaving 10 bases between them. The CDR3 sequence is 13 residues long. The germline V gene encodes CDR1 SGHNT and CDR2 YYREEE (reference sequence). The CDR3 loop is CASSLESGGEQYF. Here the CDR3 DNA reads TGTGCCAGCAGCTTGGAGTCTGGGGGCGAGCAGTACTTC.

The rearrangement uses TRBV5-6 and TRBJ2-3, with 10 bases lining up with TRBD1. Germline V gene lookup returns CDR1 SGHDT and CDR2 YYEEEE. V shed 4 bases and J 3 bases; nucleotides not matched to a gene: 2. The CDR3 has 14 residues. DNA for the CDR3: TGTGCCAGCAGCCGGACAGGGGGGACAGATACGCAGTATTTT. Translation gives CASSRTGGTDTQYF. Full variable domain (outside the CDR3, taken from reference TRBV5-6 and TRBJ2-3): DAGVTQSPTHLIKTRGQQVTLRCSPKSGHDTVSWYQQALGQGPQFIFQYYEEEERQRGNFPDRFSGHQFPNYSSELNVNALLLGDSALYLCASSRTGGTDTQYFGPGTRLTVL.

The rearrangement uses TRBV21-1 and TRBJ2-5; the table's TRBD1 call for D was not verified on the DNA. The J call may be mistaken, given a closer DNA end match to TRBJ2-7. TRBV21-1 is a pseudogene locus. The CDR3 loop spans 14 amino acids. DNA for the CDR3: TGTGCCAGCAGCAAAGGACAGACATCCTACGAGCAGTACTTC. It encodes CASSKGQTSYEQYF.

In this sample, this clone turned up once. This chain uses TRBV28 with TRBJ1-4; D not certain. Germline CDR1 reads MDHEN; CDR2 reads SYDVKM. V lost 7 bases to trimming and J lost 0 bases, with 9 bases between them. The CDR3 length is 14 residues. CDR3 nucleotides: TGTGCCAGCATAGGGCCAACAACTAATGAAAAACTGTTTTTT. Its protein is CASIGPTTNEKLFF.

The chain is built from TRBV30 and TRBJ1-4, with D unresolved. CDR1 and CDR2 (germline): GTSNPN, SVGIG (reference sequence). CDR3 length: 13 residues. V lost 5 bases and J 4 bases, leaving 11 bases between the germline ends. The CDR3 reads CAWAGVLNEKLFF. The CDR3 DNA follows: TGTGCCTGGGCAGGAGTCCTTAATGAAAAACTGTTTTTT.

The chain recombines TRBV7-3 with TRBJ2-3; 12 bases match TRBD2. The V and J ends lost 5 bases and 3 bases, in that order; junction bases with no gene match: 6. The germline V gene encodes CDR1 SGHTA and CDR2 FQGTGA. CDR3 size: 16 residues. CDR3 amino acids: CASSPILAGGTDTQYF. The CDR3 DNA sequence: TGTGCCAGCAGCCCCATACTAGCGGGAGGAACAGATACGCAGTATTTT.

V and J are TRBV28 and TRBJ2-1; D perhaps matches TRBD2 (6 bases). CDR3 length: 14 amino acids. Germline V gene lookup returns CDR1 MDHEN and CDR2 SYDVKM. V was trimmed by 6 bases and J by 6 bases, leaving 15 bases between them. DNA for the CDR3: TGTGCCAGCAGGGTTATGGGAGGTGGCAATGAGCAGTTCTTC. Translated, it gives CASRVMGGGNEQFF.

The chain couples TRBV27 to TRBJ2-1, with 8 bases aligning to TRBD2. J gave up 5 bases and V 4 bases, and 22 bases lay outside the gene matches. This CDR3 spans 20 amino acids. In germline, CDR1 is MNHEY, CDR2 SMNVEV (reference sequence). The CDR3 spells CASSSLNPLTSGQGDNEQFF. CDR3 DNA sequence: TGTGCCAGCAGTTCCCTGAACCCCCTCACTAGCGGTCAGGGTGACAATGAGCAGTTCTTC.

For this clone: Sequence at one end of the junction differs from germline and may be a read error. The chain has TRBV27 and TRBJ2-7; D is possibly TRBD2 (5 bases). This CDR3 is 14 amino acids long. Germline V gene sequence: CDR1 MNHEY, CDR2 SMNVEV (reference sequence). CDR3 loop: CAGSLSPGTYEQYF. CDR3 nucleotides: TGTGCCGGCAGTTTATCCCCGGGAACCTACGAGCAGTACTTC.

The V and J genes are TRBV27 and TRBJ2-5; no clear D gene. Gene TRBJ2-7 matches the end of the DNA better, so the J call may be wrong. This CDR3 has 11 amino acids. Germline V lookup: CDR1 MNHEY, CDR2 SMNVEV (reference sequence). The DNA of the CDR3 is TGTGCCAGCAGTTCCTATTACGAGCAGTACTTC. This codes for CASSSYYEQYF.

V is TRBV9 and J is TRBJ1-3; D call uncertain. CDR1 is SGDLS and CDR2 is YYNGEE in the germline V gene. The CDR3 loop spans 12 amino acids. Trimming stripped 6 bases from V and 4 bases from J, with 8 bases between. The CDR3 DNA is TGTGCCAGCAAGTCATTAGGAAACACCATATATTTT. The encoded protein is CASKSLGNTIYF.

The chain uses TRBV5-1 and TRBJ2-5; TRBD2 might be the D (5 bases). CDR3 size: 13 residues. Germline CDR1 SGHRS, CDR2 YFSETQ. The V and J ends lost 6 bases and 3 bases respectively, with 12 bases between them. This CDR3 reads CASKLGGKETQYF. The CDR3, as DNA: TGCGCCAGCAAATTAGGAGGTAAAGAGACCCAGTACTTC.

The gene calls are TRBV18 and TRBJ2-7; 7 bases align to TRBD1. The CDR3 runs to 13 residues. The germline V gene has CDR1 KGHSH and CDR2 LQKENI. V gave up 4 bases and J gave up 5 bases; unmatched junction bases: 5. Here the CDR3 reads CASSLDRANEQYF. CDR3 coding DNA: TGTGCCAGCTCACTCGACAGGGCTAACGAGCAGTACTTC.

This chain uses TRBV27 with TRBJ2-3; D uncertain. Per germline, CDR1 MNHEY and CDR2 SMNVEV (reference sequence). The length of the CDR3 is 12 residues. V gave up 4 bases and J gave up 2 bases, with 4 bases separating them. CDR3 sequence (DNA): TGTGCCAGCAGTTCATACACAGATACGCAGTATTTT. Encoded protein: CASSSYTDTQYF.

The CDR3 reads CASSYTSGSGEQFF. The CDR3 bases are TGTGCCAGCAGCTATACTAGCGGGAGTGGGGAGCAGTTCTTC. The chain employs TRBV7-2 and TRBJ2-1; TRBD2 agrees at 11 bases. The germline V gene encodes CDR1 SGHTA and CDR2 FQGNSA. V gave up 4 bases and J gave up 10 bases; unmatched junction bases: 6. The CDR3 is 14 residues long.

A word on this clone: A read error may produce the germline difference seen at one junction end. The rearrangement uses TRBV7-7 and TRBJ2-5; the D gene is possibly TRBD1 (5 bases). CDR1 is SSHAT and CDR2 is FNYEAQ in the germline V gene (reference sequence). There are 14 residues in the CDR3. The chain's CDR3 is CASSLNAGQETQYF. In nucleotides, the CDR3 is TGTGCTAGCAGCTTAAACGCAGGGCAAGAGACCCAGTACTTC.